A selection of T cell receptor beta chains follows, all from one sample in a study of CD8 T cells in acute hepatitis C reinfection. Method: immunoSEQ multiplex PCR; TCRdb's copy keeps in-frame clones and lacks some. The table records over 30,000 clones, approximately 85% of them present only once. Sequenced input: naive CD8+ T cells from PBMCs. The receptor source for this set is a woman between 18 and 29 years old who spontaneously cleared hepatitis C infection. Both conserved end residues are part of each CDR3. The D gene is left open where the match is weak. A row's size may be missing; if present it is once, few, many or a size class.

TGTGCCAGCAGCGTAGGAGGAGGCACCGGGGAGCTGTTTTTT	CASSVGGGTGELFF	.	TRBV9	TRBJ2-2	.
TGTGCCTGGAGTGTTGGGGGTTCTAGCACAGATACGCAGTATTTT	CAWSVGGSSTDTQYF	.	TRBV30	TRBJ2-3	.
TGTGCCAGTAGTAGATATCCTGAAGCTTTCTTT	CASSRYPEAFF	.	TRBV19	TRBJ1-1	.
TGTGCCAGCAGTTCCCTCACGATTTCCTACGAGCAGTACTTC	CASSSLTISYEQYF	.	TRBV27	TRBJ2-7	.
TGTGCCAGCAGCTACGGATTCTACGAGCAGTACTTC	CASSYGFYEQYF	few	TRBV5-6	TRBJ2-7	.
TGTGCCAGCAGCCCGCCTCTCGAGGGGCTGGCCACCGGGGAGCTGTTTTTT	CASSPPLEGLATGELFF	.	TRBV14	TRBJ2-2	.
TGTGCCAGCAGCTTAGCGACTAGCGGGATGGGGGAGCAGTACTTC	CASSLATSGMGEQYF	.	TRBV7-9	TRBJ2-7	TRBD2
TGTGCCAGCAGCGGACTAGACGCTGAAGCTTTCTTT	CASSGLDAEAFF	.	TRBV9	TRBJ1-1	.
TGTGCCACCCGGGACACCCGTGGCACAGATACGCAGTATTTT	CATRDTRGTDTQYF	.	TRBV6-5	TRBJ2-3	.
TGTGCCAGTCGAGCTCAAGCTGAAGCTTTCTTT	CASRAQAEAFF	.	TRBV19	TRBJ1-1	.
TGCGCCAGCAGCTTGAGGACGGGAGTCGGGGAGACCCAGTACTTC	CASSLRTGVGETQYF	.	TRBV5-1	TRBJ2-5	.
TGCAGCGTTGAAAGGGCCGGGGAGCTGTTTTTT	CSVERAGELFF	.	TRBV29-1	TRBJ2-2	.
TGTGCCAGCAGTGAATGGGTAGGCTCAATCAATCAGCCCCAGCATTTT	CASSEWVGSINQPQHF	few	TRBV2	TRBJ1-5	.
TGTGCCAGCAGCTTGGTACAGGCTCCCTCGGACAATGAGCAGTTCTTC	CASSLVQAPSDNEQFF	.	TRBV5-6	TRBJ2-1	.
TGCGCCAGCAGCCACCTCCCGACAGCTAACTATGGCTACACCTTC	CASSHLPTANYGYTF	few	TRBV4-1	TRBJ1-2	.
TGTGCCAGCAGTTGGGCAGGGGGCACTGAAGCTTTCTTT	CASSWAGGTEAFF	once	TRBV6-6	TRBJ1-1	TRBD1
TGTGCCAGCAGCCCGATTCCGACCGGGACTAGCTTCAATGAGCAGTTCTTC	CASSPIPTGTSFNEQFF	.	TRBV9	TRBJ2-1	TRBD2
TGCGCCAGCAGCCACTCGGCAGAGGGATTCTACGAGCAGTACTTC	CASSHSAEGFYEQYF	once	TRBV4-1	TRBJ2-7	.
TGTGCCAGCAGCTTAAGAGCGGGAGGGGTCTACAATGAGCAGTTCTTC	CASSLRAGGVYNEQFF	.	TRBV7-3	TRBJ2-1	TRBD2
TGTGCCAGCAGTTTAGGAGGGGATGGCTACACCTTC	CASSLGGDGYTF	.	TRBV27	TRBJ1-2	.
TGTGCTAGTGGTTTTGGGGGTTACGAGCAGTACTTC	CASGFGGYEQYF	.	TRBV12-5	TRBJ2-7	.
TGTGCCAGCTCACCGAGCGGAGGCTCCTACGAGCAGTACTTC	CASSPSGGSYEQYF	once	TRBV18	TRBJ2-7	.
TGTGCCAGCAGTTTATGGGGGGTGAGGGGGCAAGGCCCTGCGGCCCTTGCAGAGACCCAGTACTTC	CASSLWGVRGQGPAALAETQYF	.	TRBV27	TRBJ2-5	.
TGTGCCAGTAGTGTTCCCGAGACAGCTGCAAACACTGAAGCTTTCTTT	CASSVPETAANTEAFF	.	TRBV19	TRBJ1-1	.
TGTGCCAGCAGCGTCCCCGGGATTTACAATGAGCAGTTCTTC	CASSVPGIYNEQFF	once	TRBV9	TRBJ2-1	.
TGTGCCAGCAGCTTATACGGGGGCCCCTACAATGAGCAGTTCTTC	CASSLYGGPYNEQFF	.	TRBV11-2	TRBJ2-1	.
TGCGCCAGCGCGTCGACTCATACGCAGTATTTT	CASASTHTQYF	.	TRBV5-1	TRBJ2-3	.
TGCGCCAGCAGCCAAGTAGGGACGGAAGAGACCCAGTACTTC	CASSQVGTEETQYF	.	TRBV4-1	TRBJ2-5	.
TGTGCCAGCAGCGCCTCAGGGTCCACTGAAGCTTTCTTT	CASSASGSTEAFF	once	TRBV7-9	TRBJ1-1	.
TGTGCCAGCAGCTTAAGCGGAGGCACCGGGGAGCTGTTTTTT	CASSLSGGTGELFF	.	TRBV7-3	TRBJ2-2	.
TGTGCCAGCAGTGAAGAGACTAATTACAATGAGCAGTTCTTC	CASSEETNYNEQFF	.	TRBV2	TRBJ2-1	.
TGTGCCAGCAGTTTAACAAATCTTGGACTAGCGGGGGAAAGGGGCTACGAGCAGTACTTC	CASSLTNLGLAGERGYEQYF	once	TRBV27	TRBJ2-7	TRBD2
TGTGCCAGCAGTTCCCCCCAGAGGCATGAGCAGTTCTTC	CASSSPQRHEQFF	.	TRBV27	TRBJ2-1	.
TGTGCCAGTAGGTCCGGACAGTCAGCCTACGAGCAGTACTTC	CASRSGQSAYEQYF	.	TRBV19	TRBJ2-7	.
TGTGCCAGCAGTTACTCGAACGGGGGGACTGAAGCTTTCTTT	CASSYSNGGTEAFF	.	TRBV6-5	TRBJ1-1	.
TGCGCCAGCAGTCATAGTCCAGATACGCAGTATTTT	CASSHSPDTQYF	once	TRBV4-1	TRBJ2-3	.
TGTGCCAGCAGCTCTCCAACAGTGACGCTGGGAGCTTTCTTT	CASSSPTVTLGAFF	.	TRBV13	TRBJ1-1	.
TGTGCCAGCGGGGTTTTGCCCAATGAGCAGTTCTTC	CASGVLPNEQFF	.	TRBV6-6	TRBJ2-1	.
TGTGCCAGCAGTTACTCGAATTTACCGCCCCAGCATTTT	CASSYSNLPPQHF	once	TRBV6-6	TRBJ1-5	.
TGTGCCTGGAGTGCCCAACAACTAGCGGGTAACACCGGGGAGCTGTTTTTT	CAWSAQQLAGNTGELFF	.	TRBV30	TRBJ2-2	TRBD2
TGTGCCAGCAGCTCGGGGACAACTAATGAAAAACTGTTTTTT	CASSSGTTNEKLFF	.	TRBV9	TRBJ1-4	.
TGTGCCAGCAGCTTAGCGGGGGATACAGATACGCAGTATTTT	CASSLAGDTDTQYF	once	TRBV11-2	TRBJ2-3	.
TGTGCCAGCAGCTTAATTGTTGACAATGAGCAGTTCTTC	CASSLIVDNEQFF	.	TRBV7-6	TRBJ2-1	.
TGTGCCAGCAAGGACTTCTCTGGGGCCAACGTCCTGACTTTC	CASKDFSGANVLTF	.	TRBV6-5	TRBJ2-6	.
TGTGCCAGTAGTATAGATCGGGGTACTGGAAACACCATATATTTT	CASSIDRGTGNTIYF	.	TRBV19	TRBJ1-3	.
TGTGCCAGCAACCCCACAGGGCTAGGTCAGCCCCAGCATTTT	CASNPTGLGQPQHF	.	TRBV6-1	TRBJ1-5	.
TGTGCCAGCAGCAAAATCTCAGGGGCCTATCAGCCCCAGCATTTT	CASSKISGAYQPQHF	few	TRBV21-1	TRBJ1-5	.
TGTGCCAGCAGCAGGGCCGAGCGGACCGGGGAGCTGTTTTTT	CASSRAERTGELFF	.	TRBV11-3	TRBJ2-2	.
TGTGCCAGTAGTATTCGGCCCACAGATACGCAGTATTTT	CASSIRPTDTQYF	once	TRBV19	TRBJ2-3	.
TGTGCCAGTAGTGCCGGGACAGGGGGATTTTACGAGCAGTACTTC	CASSAGTGGFYEQYF	.	TRBV19	TRBJ2-7	TRBD1
TGTGCCAGCAGCGTAGATAGCGGGAGAAACAATGAGCAGTTCTTC	CASSVDSGRNNEQFF	.	TRBV9	TRBJ2-1	TRBD2
TGTGCCAGCAGCCCTCATACAGATACGCAGTATTTT	CASSPHTDTQYF	few	TRBV11-2	TRBJ2-3	.
TGCGCCAGCAGCGGGACCGTCGTCTATGGCTACACCTTC	CASSGTVVYGYTF	.	TRBV10-2	TRBJ1-2	.